The rows below give T cell receptor beta chains drawn from one sample of a study of shared clonotypes between healthy human individuals. Using immunoSEQ multiplex PCR, the repertoire was profiled, and TCRdb retains in-frame clones only, with some absent. The sample lists about 2,500,000 clones, about 92% seen once, with roughly 0.14% in the top ten. Sequenced sample: naive CD4+ T cells sorted from blood. The receptors shown here come from a man aged 18 to 30 in good health. The CDR3 runs from the conserved cysteine through the conserved F or W. The D gene is left open where the match is weak. For some rows the clone size is stated as once, few or many, or as a class when expanded; others skip it.

d_call | clone_size | j_call | v_call | cdr3_nt | cdr3_aa
- | - | TRBJ2-2 | TRBV7-2 | TGTGCCAGCAGCTTAGGATTCACCGGGGAGCTGTTTTTT | CASSLGFTGELFF
- | - | TRBJ1-5 | TRBV6-6 | TGTGCCAGCAGTTACTCGAACGCGGGCTTGGATCAGCCCCAGCATTTT | CASSYSNAGLDQPQHF
- | - | TRBJ1-5 | TRBV6-1 | TGTGCCAGCAGCGGACAGTCAGGCAATCAGCCCCAGCATTTT | CASSGQSGNQPQHF
- | - | TRBJ1-2 | TRBV21-1 | TGTGCCAGCCCTGAGTTAAGGGGCCTAGGTACCTTC | CASPELRGLGTF
- | - | TRBJ1-2 | TRBV6-1 | TGTGCCACTCGGTTGGAACCTAACTATGGCTACACCTTC | CATRLEPNYGYTF
TRBD1 | once | TRBJ2-2 | TRBV2 | TGTGCCAGCAACCGGGACAGAGACACCGGGGAGCTGTTTTTT | CASNRDRDTGELFF
- | once | TRBJ2-3 | TRBV9 | TGTGCCAGCAGCGTCGGGGTGAGCGGGTGGGGGACAGATACGCAGTATTTT | CASSVGVSGWGTDTQYF
- | - | TRBJ2-7 | TRBV10-3 | TGTGCCATCGGGTGGCAAGGGCGGGACGAGCAGTACTTC | CAIGWQGRDEQYF
TRBD1 | - | TRBJ1-2 | TRBV5-1 | TGCGCCAGCAGACGGGACAGTAACTATGGCTACACCTTC | CASRRDSNYGYTF
TRBD1 | - | TRBJ2-5 | TRBV10-1 | TGCGCCACCTCAACCGGGACAGGGGACCAAGAGACCCAGTACTTC | CATSTGTGDQETQYF
- | - | TRBJ1-1 | TRBV6-6 | TGTGCCAGCAGTTACGACGGGGCGAACACTGAAGCTTTCTTT | CASSYDGANTEAFF
TRBD1 | - | TRBJ2-3 | TRBV7-2 | TGTGCCAGCAGCCACGACAGGGCAAAGACAGATACGCAGTATTTT | CASSHDRAKTDTQYF
- | - | TRBJ2-5 | TRBV7-6 | TGTGCCAGCAGCCTCAAACCCCAGACAGGAAACGGGGAGACCCAGTACTTC | CASSLKPQTGNGETQYF
TRBD1 | - | TRBJ2-2 | TRBV5-1 | TGCGCCAGCAGCAATTCCGGGACAGGGGGAACCGGGGAGCTGTTTTTT | CASSNSGTGGTGELFF
- | - | TRBJ1-1 | TRBV18 | TGTGCCAGCTCACAGTGGGGTGAGAGTACTGAAGCTTTCTTT | CASSQWGESTEAFF
- | - | TRBJ1-4 | TRBV7-2 | TGTGCCAGCAGCCGACAGGTTTTTAATGAAAAACTGTTTTTT | CASSRQVFNEKLFF
- | - | TRBJ1-4 | TRBV30 | TGTGCCTGGAGTGGTGGGGGCCAGGGGGAAAAACTGTTTTTT | CAWSGGGQGEKLFF
- | - | TRBJ1-2 | TRBV6-6 | TGTGCCAGCAGTTCGGACAGTAACTATGGCTACACCTTC | CASSSDSNYGYTF
TRBD1 | - | TRBJ1-2 | TRBV7-6 | TGTGCCAGCAGCTTAGCCCGACCTACAGGGGGGGAGGGCTACACCTTC | CASSLARPTGGEGYTF
- | - | TRBJ1-4 | TRBV5-6 | TGTGCCAGCAGCTTTTATAAATCTAATGAAAAACTGTTTTTT | CASSFYKSNEKLFF
- | - | TRBJ2-7 | TRBV11-2 | TGTGCCAGCAGCTTAGAACAGGTCTCCTACGAGCAGTACTTC | CASSLEQVSYEQYF
- | - | TRBJ1-1 | TRBV11-2 | TGTGCCAGCAGCTCCGAGACGAACACTGAAGCTTTCTTT | CASSSETNTEAFF
TRBD1 | once | TRBJ1-2 | TRBV28 | TGTGCCAGCAGTTTGGAACAGGGGGCTAGAGGCTACACCTTC | CASSLEQGARGYTF
TRBD1 | - | TRBJ1-2 | TRBV10-3 | TGTGCCATCAGTGAACAGGGGAACTATGGCTACACCTTC | CAISEQGNYGYTF
TRBD2 | - | TRBJ2-5 | TRBV7-8 | TGTGCCAGCAGCTCGGGACTAGCGGGAGTCGCGACCCAGTACTTC | CASSSGLAGVATQYF
- | - | TRBJ1-6 | TRBV6-5 | TGTGCCAGCAGTTACCTAAGACAGGCGAACAATTCACCCCTCCACTTT | CASSYLRQANNSPLHF
- | - | TRBJ2-5 | TRBV7-9 | TGTGCCAGCAGCTTACGGACACTTCAAGAGACCCAGTACTTC | CASSLRTLQETQYF
- | - | TRBJ2-7 | TRBV5-1 | TGCGCCAGCAGCTTGGCCAGTGCTAGCTTTGGGTGGAGCGAGCAGTACTTC | CASSLASASFGWSEQYF
- | - | TRBJ2-2 | TRBV19 | TGTGCCAGTAGTGGGGGGAGGAACATCGGGGAGCTGTTTTTT | CASSGGRNIGELFF
TRBD1 | - | TRBJ1-1 | TRBV7-9 | TGTGCCAGCAGCGCGGGACAGGGGACTGAAGCTTTCTTT | CASSAGQGTEAFF
TRBD1 | - | TRBJ2-2 | TRBV28 | TGTGCCAGCAGTCCCCCGGGACAGGGCAGAACCGGGGAGCTGTTTTTT | CASSPPGQGRTGELFF
- | - | TRBJ2-7 | TRBV7-9 | TGTGCCAGCAGCTTAAGTGGTCATCCCTACGAGCAGTACTTC | CASSLSGHPYEQYF
TRBD1 | - | TRBJ2-7 | TRBV7-9 | TGTGCCAGCAGCCGGGGACAGGGATACGAGCAGTACTTC | CASSRGQGYEQYF
TRBD2 | - | TRBJ2-3 | TRBV27 | TGTGCCAGCGCACATACGGGGGGTGGCACAGATACGCAGTATTTT | CASAHTGGGTDTQYF
TRBD2 | - | TRBJ2-1 | TRBV5-1 | TGCGCCAGCAGCTGGGGGACTAGCGGGGGCCCCTACAATGAGCAGTTCTTC | CASSWGTSGGPYNEQFF
- | - | TRBJ2-1 | TRBV7-6 | TGTGCCAGCAGCTTAGGGGGCCCAAGCTCCTACAATGAGCAGTTCTTC | CASSLGGPSSYNEQFF
TRBD2 | - | TRBJ2-5 | TRBV6-5 | TGTGCCAGCAGCCGGGGGGGGCCTCAAGAGACCCAGTACTTC | CASSRGGPQETQYF
- | - | TRBJ2-2 | TRBV5-1 | TGCGCCAGCAGCTGGGGGGAGATTAGCGGGGAGCTGTTTTTT | CASSWGEISGELFF
- | - | TRBJ2-7 | TRBV19 | TGTGCCAGTAGTAATGGGGGAGTCAGCCCCTACGAGCAGTACTTC | CASSNGGVSPYEQYF
- | - | TRBJ1-2 | TRBV5-8 | TGTGCCAGCAGACCCTACGACGGAGCTAACTATGGCTACACCTTC | CASRPYDGANYGYTF
- | - | TRBJ1-2 | TRBV5-4 | TGTGCCAGCAGCGACCGTCCCGGGACTCTGGTCTACACCTTC | CASSDRPGTLVYTF
- | once | TRBJ2-6 | TRBV30 | TGTGCCTGGAGTAGACAGTCTGGGGCCAACGTCCTGACTTTC | CAWSRQSGANVLTF
- | - | TRBJ2-7 | TRBV7-9 | TGTGCCAGCAGCTTACCGGACAGCTACGAGCAGTACTTC | CASSLPDSYEQYF
TRBD1 | - | TRBJ1-3 | TRBV4-1 | TGCGCCAGCAGCCAAGCTCTAATTTTCGGGACAGGGTCTGGAAACACCATATATTTT | CASSQALIFGTGSGNTIYF
- | - | TRBJ2-7 | TRBV10-2 | TGCGCCAGCAGCGGGGCCGGGCTATACTCCTACGAGCAGTACTTC | CASSGAGLYSYEQYF
- | - | TRBJ1-1 | TRBV30 | TGTGCCTGGAGTCAGGGGAGGGGCACTGAAGCTTTCTTT | CAWSQGRGTEAFF
- | - | TRBJ1-2 | TRBV5-1 | TGCGCCAGCAGCTTGGAACAGGGAGGCGGCTACACCTTC | CASSLEQGGGYTF
- | - | TRBJ2-2 | TRBV30 | TGTGCCTGGACCCCCAGTCCGGGATCTCCCGGGGAGCTGTTTTTT | CAWTPSPGSPGELFF
- | - | TRBJ2-7 | TRBV6-5 | TGTGCCAGCAGAGCCGGGACCGTCTACGAGCAGTACTTC | CASRAGTVYEQYF
TRBD2 | - | TRBJ2-7 | TRBV5-1 | TGCGCCAGCAGCTCCCCACTAGCGGTCGAGCAGTACTTC | CASSSPLAVEQYF
- | - | TRBJ2-7 | TRBV9 | TGTGCCAGCAGCGTAGGACTCAACTACGAGCAGTACTTC | CASSVGLNYEQYF
- | - | TRBJ1-2 | TRBV7-2 | TGTGCCAGCAGCCCATCGTTGGTTCGGGGAAAGCATGGCTACACCTTC | CASSPSLVRGKHGYTF
- | few | TRBJ1-1 | TRBV29-1 | TGCAGCGTTGACCAGGGGAACACTGAAGCTTTCTTT | CSVDQGNTEAFF
TRBD2 | - | TRBJ2-5 | TRBV7-2 | TGTGCCAGCAGCTTACTAGCGGGGCCCGGAGAGACCCAGTACTTC | CASSLLAGPGETQYF
TRBD1 | - | TRBJ2-7 | TRBV15 | TGTGCCACCAGCAGAGACCCGGGACAGGGCGAGCAGTACTTC | CATSRDPGQGEQYF
- | - | TRBJ2-1 | TRBV27 | TGTGCCAGCAGTTCTCCGTTGGGTCAAAATGAGCAGTTCTTC | CASSSPLGQNEQFF